Each of the 7 T cell receptor beta chains below was sequenced from the same sample in a study of cytomegalovirus exposure and HLA in healthy donors. The PCR ran on 60 Vbeta and 13 Jbeta primers. TCRdb's copy holds only in-frame clones and misses some; the assay was immunoSEQ multiplex PCR. This table holds 100,000 to 150,000 clones, 87% found once. Specimen: PBMCs. Receptor source: a woman under 40 in good health and CMV-seronegative.

This chain connects TRBV6-1 to TRBJ1-2; D remains ambiguous. CDR1 MNHNS and CDR2 SASEGT come from the germline V gene. V lost 6 bases and J lost 5, with 10 bases in between. CDR3 length: 12 amino acids. In nucleotides, the CDR3 is TGTGCCAGCAGGGTTTTAGTATATGGCTACACCTTC. It translates to CASRVLVYGYTF.

The DNA for the CDR3 is TGTGCCAGCAATGATGGGGCCGGCGAGCAGTACTTC. This codes for CASNDGAGEQYF. The V and J genes are TRBV28 and TRBJ2-5; TRBD1 is a possible D gene (5 bases). Matching the DNA end better, TRBJ2-7 makes the J call doubtful. The germline gives CDR1 MDHEN, CDR2 SYDVKM. CDR3 length: 12 amino acids.

V is TRBV10-3 and J is TRBJ2-5, with 9 bases identical to TRBD1. V trimming: 10 bases; J trimming: 5 bases; junction bases outside the gene matches: 11. CDR3 length equals 14 residues. CDR1 and CDR2 from the germline V gene are ENHRY and SYGVKD. CDR3 amino acids: CATTLGTGKETQYF. The CDR3 nucleotides are TGTGCCACCACTCTCGGGACAGGGAAGGAGACCCAGTACTTC.

This clone appeared once. The gene calls are TRBV28 and TRBJ2-7; D is perhaps TRBD2 (6 bases). Germline V gene data show CDR1 as MDHEN and CDR2 as SYDVKM. The V end lost 2 bases, the J end lost 5 bases, and 25 bases lay between the germline ends. The CDR3 sequence is 18 residues long. The CDR3 spells CASSLNYLRGRRVHEQYF. CDR3 bases: TGTGCCAGCAGTTTAAACTATTTGCGGGGAAGAAGGGTCCACGAGCAGTACTTC.

This chain links TRBV28 with TRBJ2-2; possible D gene TRBD1, 6 bases. This CDR3 spans 13 amino acids. V was cut by 6 bases and J by 6 bases, with 11 bases left in between. Germline V gene lookup returns CDR1 MDHEN and CDR2 SYDVKM. The CDR3 DNA reads TGTGCCAGCAGGATACAGGGTTCCGGGGAGCTGTTTTTT. This encodes CASRIQGSGELFF.

This chain uses TRBV11-2 with TRBJ1-6; 8 bases line up with TRBD1. Per the germline V gene, CDR1 is SGHAT and CDR2 is FQNNGV. The V gene end was trimmed by 6 bases and the J gene end by 13 bases; junction bases not matched to a gene: 5. The CDR3 loop spans 12 amino acids. DNA for the CDR3: TGTGCCAGCAGTTCACGGACAGGGCCCCTCCACTTT. It translates to CASSSRTGPLHF.

The chain joins TRBV2 to TRBJ2-7; D is undetermined. With 6 bases removed from V and 4 bases from J, the gap between germline ends came to 16 bases. The CDR3 runs to 14 residues. The germline gives CDR1 SNHLY, CDR2 FYNNEI. The CDR3 spells CASSPGTGFYEQYF. CDR3 sequence (DNA): TGTGCCAGCAGCCCAGGCACCGGCTTTTACGAGCAGTACTTC.